This T cell receptor (beta chain) is drawn from a study of blood T cell repertoires in COVID-19. Study context: Spain, Italy and the United States supplied samples that represented acute and convalescent COVID-19.

TCRdb's copy holds only in-frame clones and misses some; the assay was immunoSEQ multiplex PCR. Of around 270,000 clones detected, approximately 85% appear once; the ten largest clones hold about 1%. With V trimmed by 5 bases and J by 8 bases, 4 bases remained unmatched. Germline V lookup: CDR1 LGHDT, CDR2 YNNKEL (reference sequence). The CDR3 runs to 12 residues. Sequencing was done on a sample of peripheral blood. J is TRBJ1-2 and V is TRBV3-1 (or the pseudogene TRBV3-2), with 8 nucleotides matching TRBD1. The TCR comes from a human donor with COVID-19, enrolled during active disease. The donor label of this sample is uncertain. The CDR3 region has the DNA TGTGCCAGCAGCGGGACAGGCGGAGGCTACACCTTC. This codes for CASSGTGGGYTF.